The 20 T cell receptor beta chains below all came from one sample that was sequenced in a study of cytomegalovirus exposure and HLA in healthy donors. The primer mix had 60 Vbeta and 13 Jbeta primers. Sequencing used immunoSEQ multiplex PCR; TCRdb keeps in-frame clones, though not all of them. The sample has roughly 54,000 clones. The sequencing input was PBMCs. The source of these receptors is a woman aged 25 to 39 in good health and CMV-seropositive.

The V gene is TRBV6-5, the J gene TRBJ2-5, with 8 bases identical to TRBD2. The CDR3 spans 13 residues. Germline V CDR1 and CDR2: MNHEY, SVGAGI. The V segment lost 6 bases and the J segment 2 bases; nucleotides outside the gene matches: 2. The CDR3 region has the DNA TGTGCCAGCAGGCGCGGGGGGCAAGAGACCCAGTACTTC. It translates to CASRRGGQETQYF.

The V call is TRBV18, the J call TRBJ1-2, with TRBD1 matching over 9 bases. This CDR3 spans 15 amino acids. Trimming removed 4 bases from V and 7 bases from J; junction bases left unmatched: 10. Germline V gene data show CDR1 as KGHSH and CDR2 as LQKENI. The CDR3 DNA reads as TGTGCCAGCTCACTCGGCGGACAGGGGACGGGTGGCTACACCTTC. Protein product: CASSLGGQGTGGYTF.

This chain uses TRBV30 with TRBJ1-1, with a weak D call TRBD1 (6 bases). Germline CDR1 GTSNPN, CDR2 SVGIG (reference sequence). V was pared by 4 bases and J by 1 base, with 13 bases between. The CDR3 has 14 residues. CDR3 sequence (DNA): TGTGCCTGGACCAGGGGTGGGTGGAACACTGAAGCTTTCTTT. Protein product: CAWTRGGWNTEAFF.

V and J are TRBV19 and TRBJ2-5, with D possibly TRBD1 on 6 matching bases. CDR1 and CDR2 (germline): LNHDA, SQIVND (reference sequence). The CDR3 is 14 residues long. V was trimmed by 4 bases and J by 1 base, leaving 10 bases between them. In nucleotides, the CDR3 is TGTGCCAGTAGTAGAGGACAGAGCCAAGAGACCCAGTACTTC. Its translation: CASSRGQSQETQYF.

This chain joins TRBV6-4 and TRBJ1-5; tentative D call: TRBD1 (6 bases). CDR3 length equals 13 residues. Germline loops: CDR1 MRHNA, CDR2 SNTAGT. The germline V and J ends were trimmed by 9 bases and 3 bases, with 12 bases remaining between them. CDR3 in amino acids: CASLTGHNQPQHF. CDR3 nucleotide sequence: TGTGCCAGTCTGACAGGACACAATCAGCCCCAGCATTTT.

The V gene is TRBV6-5, the J gene TRBJ2-7; tentative D call: TRBD1 (6 bases). Trimming left V 5 bases short and J 7 bases short, with 9 bases between. This CDR3 comprises 11 residues. Per the germline V gene, CDR1 is MNHEY and CDR2 is SVGAGI. The CDR3 coding sequence is TGTGCCAGCAGTCAGGGGTGGGAGCAGTACTTC. This translates into CASSQGWEQYF.

CDR3 in amino acids: CASTWTGGPDTQYF. CDR3 coding DNA: TGTGCCAGTACCTGGACAGGGGGCCCAGATACGCAGTATTTT. The V and J genes are TRBV19 and TRBJ2-3; 11 nucleotides agree with TRBD1. Germline V gives CDR1 LNHDA, CDR2 SQIVND (reference sequence). Trimming cost V 7 bases and J 4 bases; bases outside gene matches: 4. The CDR3 spans 14 residues.

This chain connects TRBV5-4 to TRBJ2-1, with TRBD1 as a possible D gene (5 bases). Trimming shortened V by 4 bases and J by 0 bases, and 14 bases separated the two germline ends. The CDR3 runs to 16 residues. From germline, CDR1 is SGHNT and CDR2 YYREEE (reference sequence). In nucleotides, the CDR3 is TGTGCCAGCAGCCGGAGTGGGGCTAGCTCCTACAATGAGCAGTTCTTC. Translation: CASSRSGASSYNEQFF.

The gene calls are TRBV7-3 and TRBJ2-5, with 7 bases identical to TRBD2. V dropped 2 bases and J dropped 4; count of bases not matched to a gene: 10. The germline CDR1 and CDR2 sequences are SGHTA and FQGTGA. The CDR3 runs to 16 residues. CDR3 sequence: CASSLDGTTARETQYF. CDR3 in DNA: TGTGCCAGCAGCTTAGATGGGACTACAGCACGAGAGACCCAGTACTTC.

The DNA of the CDR3 is TGTGCCAGCTCCCAGGACAGGGCAGACTATGGCTACACCTTC. Translating gives CASSQDRADYGYTF. V gene TRBV18 combines with J gene TRBJ1-2; 8 bases match TRBD1. CDR1 is KGHSH, CDR2 LQKENI, per germline. The CDR3 contains 14 residues. Trimming removed 6 bases from V and 3 bases from J; junction bases left unmatched: 6.

The chain uses TRBV18 and TRBJ1-2; 9 nucleotides agree with TRBD1. The CDR3 runs 15 residues. V shed 0 bases, J shed 7 bases, and the junction held 6 bases outside the gene matches. CDR1 and CDR2 from the germline V gene are KGHSH and LQKENI. CDR3 bases: TGTGCCAGCTCACCACCGGACAGGGGTGTAACTGGCTACACCTTC. It yields the protein CASSPPDRGVTGYTF. The full variable domain, in which reference TRBV18 and TRBJ1-2 provide the parts outside the CDR3, is NAGVMQNPRHLVRRRGQEARLRCSPMKGHSHVYWYRQLPEEGLKFMVYLQKENIIDESGMPKERFSAEFPKEGPSILRIQQVVRGDSAAYFCASSPPDRGVTGYTFGSGTRLTVV.

The chain joins TRBV6-1 to TRBJ2-2; no definite D call. The CDR3 length is 12 residues. Trimming took 7 bases from V and 5 from J, leaving 8 bases between them. Germline V gene lookup returns CDR1 MNHNS and CDR2 SASEGT. The CDR3 DNA sequence: TGTGCCAGCATGTGGGCTACCGGGGAGCTGTTTTTT. It yields the protein CASMWATGELFF.

V and J are TRBV9 and TRBJ1-2; possible D gene TRBD1, 5 bases. The CDR3 is made up of 11 amino acids. Germline values: CDR1 SGDLS, CDR2 YYNGEE. V lost 8 bases and J lost 5, with 10 bases in between. The CDR3 DNA is TGTGCCAGAACCGGGGGGTATGGCTACACCTTC. It yields the protein CARTGGYGYTF.

The chain combines TRBV18 with TRBJ2-1, with D perhaps matching TRBD1 (6 bases). Germline CDR1 and CDR2: KGHSH and LQKENI. The CDR3 sequence is 13 residues long. V lost 4 bases to trimming and J lost 7 bases, with 11 bases between them. The CDR3 DNA reads TGTGCCAGCTCACTGACCCAGGGGAATGAGCAGTTCTTC. Its protein is CASSLTQGNEQFF. The variable domain in full, with the rest retrieved from reference TRBV18 and TRBJ2-1, is NAGVMQNPRHLVRRRGQEARLRCSPMKGHSHVYWYRQLPEEGLKFMVYLQKENIIDESGMPKERFSAEFPKEGPSILRIQQVVRGDSAAYFCASSLTQGNEQFFGPGTRLTVL.

The CDR3 sequence is CASSVGGTSYNEQFF. CDR3 bases: TGTGCCAGCAGCGTCGGCGGGACCTCCTACAATGAGCAGTTCTTC. This chain joins TRBV9 and TRBJ2-1; D possibly corresponds to TRBD2 (6 bases). Trimming took off 2 bases at V and 0 bases at J, with 9 bases between the two ends. CDR1 is SGDLS, CDR2 YYNGEE, per germline. This CDR3 contains 15 residues.

The V call is TRBV29-1, the J call TRBJ2-7; tentative D call: TRBD1 (5 bases). The CDR3 is 13 amino acids. V was pared by 1 base and J by 6 bases, with 13 bases between. CDR1 SQVTM and CDR2 ANQGSEA come from the germline V gene. The CDR3 loop is CSVEVVREAEQYF. Written as DNA, the CDR3 is TGCAGCGTTGAAGTGGTCAGGGAAGCCGAGCAGTACTTC.

On this clone: Other DNA sequences from this sample encode an identical CDR3 as well. CDR3 region: CASSPGTNYNEQFF. Written as DNA, the CDR3 is TGTGCCAGCAGCCCAGGGACAAATTACAATGAGCAGTTCTTC. The gene calls are TRBV9 and TRBJ2-1; possible D gene TRBD1, 6 bases. Trimming removed 4 bases at V and 4 bases at J, with 12 bases between. This CDR3 region has 14 residues. Per germline, CDR1 SGDLS and CDR2 YYNGEE.

As to this clone: At one end, the junction sequence differs from germline, possibly due to a read error. The V gene is TRBV27, the J gene TRBJ2-2; D perhaps matches TRBD2 (6 bases). The CDR3 covers 15 residues. Germline V gene sequence: CDR1 MNHEY, CDR2 SMNVEV (reference sequence). CDR3 loop: CASRFRRGDTGELFF. The CDR3 nucleotides read TGTGCCAGCCGTTTCCGACGCGGGGACACCGGGGAGCTGTTTTTT.

The rearrangement links TRBV6-5 to TRBJ1-1, with D uncertain. Germline CDR1 and CDR2: MNHEY and SVGAGI. The V end was cut by 6 bases, the J end by 0 bases, with 11 bases between. The CDR3 loop spans 14 amino acids. For the CDR3, the DNA is TGTGCCAGCAGCCCCACAGTACTGAACACTGAAGCTTTCTTT. It specifies CASSPTVLNTEAFF.

The V and J genes are TRBV6-1 and TRBJ1-4; 8 bases map to TRBD1. Germline CDR1 reads MNHNS; CDR2 reads SASEGT. The ends lost 5 bases at V and 11 bases at J; junction bases unmatched: 4. The CDR3 totals 12 residues. The DNA of the CDR3 is TGTGCCAGCAGTACCGGGGACAGGAAACTGTTTTTT. Residues: CASSTGDRKLFF.